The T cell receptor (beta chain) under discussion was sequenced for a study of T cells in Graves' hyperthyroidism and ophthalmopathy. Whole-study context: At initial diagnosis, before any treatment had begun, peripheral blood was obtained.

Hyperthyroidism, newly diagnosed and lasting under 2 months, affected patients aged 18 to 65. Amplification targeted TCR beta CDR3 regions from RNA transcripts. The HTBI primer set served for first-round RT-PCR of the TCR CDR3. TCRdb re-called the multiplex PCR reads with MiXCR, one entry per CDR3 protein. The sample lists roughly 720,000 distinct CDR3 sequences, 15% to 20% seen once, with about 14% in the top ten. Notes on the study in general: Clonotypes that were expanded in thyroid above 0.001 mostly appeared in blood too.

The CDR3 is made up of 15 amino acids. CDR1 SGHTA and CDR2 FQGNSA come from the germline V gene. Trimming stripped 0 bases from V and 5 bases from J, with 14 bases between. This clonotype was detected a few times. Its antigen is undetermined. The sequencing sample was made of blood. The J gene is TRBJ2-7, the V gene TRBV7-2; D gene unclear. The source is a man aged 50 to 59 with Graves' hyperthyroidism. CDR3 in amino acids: CASSLAPGRTNEQYF. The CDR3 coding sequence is TGTGCCAGCAGCTTAGCTCCTGGGCGTACCAACGAGCAGTACTTC.